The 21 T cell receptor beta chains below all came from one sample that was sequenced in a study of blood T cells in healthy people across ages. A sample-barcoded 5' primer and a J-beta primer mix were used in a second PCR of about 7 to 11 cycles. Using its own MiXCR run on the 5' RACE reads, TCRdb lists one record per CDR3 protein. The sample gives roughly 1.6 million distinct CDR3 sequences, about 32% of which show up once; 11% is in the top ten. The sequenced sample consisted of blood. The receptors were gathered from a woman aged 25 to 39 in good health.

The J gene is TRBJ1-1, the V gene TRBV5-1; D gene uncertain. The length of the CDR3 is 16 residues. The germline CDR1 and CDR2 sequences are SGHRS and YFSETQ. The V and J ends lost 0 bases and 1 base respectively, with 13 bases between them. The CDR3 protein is CASSLEGYGGNTEAFF. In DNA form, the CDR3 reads TGCGCCAGCAGCTTGGAGGGCTACGGAGGGAACACTGAAGCTTTCTTT.

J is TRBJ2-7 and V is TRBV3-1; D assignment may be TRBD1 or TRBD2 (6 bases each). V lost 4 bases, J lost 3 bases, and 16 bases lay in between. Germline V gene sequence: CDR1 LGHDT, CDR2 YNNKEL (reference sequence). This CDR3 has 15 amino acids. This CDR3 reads CASSPSVGGNYEQYF. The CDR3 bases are TGTGCCAGCAGCCCCTCTGTGGGGGGCAACTACGAGCAGTACTTC.

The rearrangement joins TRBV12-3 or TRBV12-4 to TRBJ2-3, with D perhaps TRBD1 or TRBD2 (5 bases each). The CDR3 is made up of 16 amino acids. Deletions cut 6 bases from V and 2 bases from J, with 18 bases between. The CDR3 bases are TGTGCCAGCAGAAGACCGGGACGGAGGACCACAGATACGCAGTATTTT. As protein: CASRRPGRRTTDTQYF.

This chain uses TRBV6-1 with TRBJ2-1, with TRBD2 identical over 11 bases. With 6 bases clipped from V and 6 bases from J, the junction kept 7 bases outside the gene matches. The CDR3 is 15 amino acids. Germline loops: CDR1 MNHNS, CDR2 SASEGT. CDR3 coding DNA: TGTGCCAGCAGGTTAGCGGGGGGGCGGTTCAATGAGCAGTTCTTC. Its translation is CASRLAGGRFNEQFF.

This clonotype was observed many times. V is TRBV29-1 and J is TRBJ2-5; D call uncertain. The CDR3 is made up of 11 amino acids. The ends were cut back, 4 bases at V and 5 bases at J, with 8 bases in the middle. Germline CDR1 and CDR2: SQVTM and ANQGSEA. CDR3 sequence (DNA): TGCAGCGTTGTGGAAGGGGAGACCCAGTACTTC. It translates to CSVVEGETQYF.

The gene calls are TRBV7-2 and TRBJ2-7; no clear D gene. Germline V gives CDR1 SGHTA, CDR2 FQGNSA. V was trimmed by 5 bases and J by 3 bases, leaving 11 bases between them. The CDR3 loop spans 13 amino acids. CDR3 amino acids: CASSPDANYEQYF. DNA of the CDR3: TGTGCCAGCAGCCCGGACGCAAACTACGAGCAGTACTTC.

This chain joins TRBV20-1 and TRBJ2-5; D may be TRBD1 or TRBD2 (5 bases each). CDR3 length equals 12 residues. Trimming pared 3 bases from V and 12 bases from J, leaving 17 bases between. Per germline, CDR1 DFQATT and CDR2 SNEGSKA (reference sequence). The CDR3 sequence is CSARASGVGEYF. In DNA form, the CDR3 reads TGCAGTGCTAGGGCCAGTGGGGTGGGGGAGTACTTC.

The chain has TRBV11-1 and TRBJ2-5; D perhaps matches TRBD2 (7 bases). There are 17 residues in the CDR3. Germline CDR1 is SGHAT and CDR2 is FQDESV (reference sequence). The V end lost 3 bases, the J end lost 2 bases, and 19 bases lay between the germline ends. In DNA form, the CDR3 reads TGTGCCAGCAGCTTGGGGGGGCCAGGGGCCCGGCAAGAGACCCAGTACTTC. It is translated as CASSLGGPGARQETQYF.

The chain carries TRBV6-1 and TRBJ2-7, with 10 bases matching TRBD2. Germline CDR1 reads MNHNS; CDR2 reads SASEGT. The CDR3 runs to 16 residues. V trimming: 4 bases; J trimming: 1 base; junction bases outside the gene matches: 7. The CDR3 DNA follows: TGTGCCAGCAGTGGCTGGACTAGCGGAACTTCCTACGAGCAGTACTTC. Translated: CASSGWTSGTSYEQYF.

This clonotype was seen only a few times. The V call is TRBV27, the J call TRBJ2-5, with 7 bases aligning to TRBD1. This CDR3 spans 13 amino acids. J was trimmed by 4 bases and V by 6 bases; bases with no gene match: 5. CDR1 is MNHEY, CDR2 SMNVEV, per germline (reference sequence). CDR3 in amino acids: CASSTGAGETQYF. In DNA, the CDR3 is TGTGCCAGCAGCACAGGGGCGGGAGAGACCCAGTACTTC.

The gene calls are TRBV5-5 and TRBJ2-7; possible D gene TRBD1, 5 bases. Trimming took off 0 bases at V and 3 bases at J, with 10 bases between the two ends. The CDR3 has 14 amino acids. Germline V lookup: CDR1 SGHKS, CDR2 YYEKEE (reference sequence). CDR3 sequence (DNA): TGTGCCAGCAGCTTGGGTGGGGCTATCTACGAGCAGTACTTC. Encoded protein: CASSLGGAIYEQYF.

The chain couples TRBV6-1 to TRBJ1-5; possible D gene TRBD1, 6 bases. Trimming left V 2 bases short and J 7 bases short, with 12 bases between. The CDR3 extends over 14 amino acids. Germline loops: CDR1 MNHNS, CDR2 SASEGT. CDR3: CASSESGGWQPQHF. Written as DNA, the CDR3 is TGTGCCAGCAGTGAAAGCGGGGGCTGGCAGCCCCAGCATTTT.

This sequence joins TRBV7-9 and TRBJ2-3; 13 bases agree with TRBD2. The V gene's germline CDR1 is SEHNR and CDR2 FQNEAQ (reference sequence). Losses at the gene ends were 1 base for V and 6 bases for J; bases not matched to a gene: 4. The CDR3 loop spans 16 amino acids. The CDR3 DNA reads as TGTGCCAGCAGCTTAGAAGGGACTAGCGGGGCGGATACGCAGTATTTT. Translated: CASSLEGTSGADTQYF.

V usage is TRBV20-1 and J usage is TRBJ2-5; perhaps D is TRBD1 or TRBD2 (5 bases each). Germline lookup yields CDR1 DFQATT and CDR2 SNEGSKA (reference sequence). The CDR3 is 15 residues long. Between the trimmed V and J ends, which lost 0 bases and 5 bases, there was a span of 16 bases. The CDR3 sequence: CSARDGSRGEETQYF. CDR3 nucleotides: TGCAGTGCTAGAGATGGCAGTCGAGGGGAGGAGACCCAGTACTTC.

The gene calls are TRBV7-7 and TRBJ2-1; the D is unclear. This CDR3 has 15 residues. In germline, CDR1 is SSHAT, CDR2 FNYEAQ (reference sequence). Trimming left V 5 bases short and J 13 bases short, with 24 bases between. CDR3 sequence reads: CASSAMACGWIAQFF. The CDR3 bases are TGTGCCAGCAGCGCAATGGCTTGTGGTTGGATAGCCCAGTTCTTC. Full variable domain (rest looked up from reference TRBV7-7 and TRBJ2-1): GAGVSQSPRYKVTKRGQDVTLRCDPISSHATLYWYQQALGQGPEFLTYFNYEAQPDKSGLPSDRFSAERPEGSISTLTIQRTEQRDSAMYRCASSAMACGWIAQFFGPGTRLTVL.

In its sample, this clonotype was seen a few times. The CDR3 loop is CASSLTPGERETQYF. The DNA for the CDR3 is TGTGCCAGCAGCTTAACACCCGGGGAGAGGGAGACCCAGTACTTC. The chain links TRBV5-5 to TRBJ2-5, with a possible D match to TRBD2 (5 bases). The CDR3 totals 15 residues. V lost 2 bases to trimming and J lost 5 bases, with 16 bases between them. Germline CDR1 is SGHKS and CDR2 is YYEKEE (reference sequence). The full variable domain, with the rest looked up from reference TRBV5-5 and TRBJ2-5, is DAGVTQSPTHLIKTRGQQVTLRCSPISGHKSVSWYQQVLGQGPQFIFQYYEKEERGRGNFPDRFSARQFPNYSSELNVNALLLGDSALYLCASSLTPGERETQYFGPGTRLLVL.

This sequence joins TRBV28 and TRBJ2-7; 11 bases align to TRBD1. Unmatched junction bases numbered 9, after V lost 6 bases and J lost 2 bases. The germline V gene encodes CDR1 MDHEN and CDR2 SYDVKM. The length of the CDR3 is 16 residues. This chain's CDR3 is CASRSTGTGGPYEQYF. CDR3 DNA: TGTGCCAGCAGGTCGACCGGGACAGGGGGACCCTACGAGCAGTACTTC. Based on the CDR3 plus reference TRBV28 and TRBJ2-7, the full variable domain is DVKVTQSSRYLVKRTGEKVFLECVQDMDHENMFWYRQDPGLGLRLIYFSYDVKMKEKGDIPEGYSVSREKKERFSLILESASTNQTSMYLCASRSTGTGGPYEQYFGPGTRLTVT.

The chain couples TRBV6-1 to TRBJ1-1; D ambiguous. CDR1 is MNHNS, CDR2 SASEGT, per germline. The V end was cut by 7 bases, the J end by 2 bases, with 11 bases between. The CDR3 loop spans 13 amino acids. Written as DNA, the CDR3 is TGTGCCAGCAACCCTACAGTAAACACTGAAGCTTTCTTT. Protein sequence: CASNPTVNTEAFF.

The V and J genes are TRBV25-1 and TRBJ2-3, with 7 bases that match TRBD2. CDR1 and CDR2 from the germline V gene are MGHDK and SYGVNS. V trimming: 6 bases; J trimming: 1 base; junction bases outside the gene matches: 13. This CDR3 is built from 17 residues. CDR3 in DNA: TGTGCCAGCAGACCATCTAGCGGCCAACTGGGCACAGATACGCAGTATTTT. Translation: CASRPSSGQLGTDTQYF.

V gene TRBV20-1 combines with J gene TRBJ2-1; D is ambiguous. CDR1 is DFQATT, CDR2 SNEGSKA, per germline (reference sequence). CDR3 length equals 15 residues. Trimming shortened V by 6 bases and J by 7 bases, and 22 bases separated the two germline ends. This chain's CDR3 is CSAQWPGPYGNEQFF. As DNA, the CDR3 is TGCAGTGCCCAGTGGCCCGGCCCATATGGTAATGAGCAGTTCTTC.

The CDR3 is CASSQVEGRRPPEREQYF. The CDR3 nucleotides are TGCGCCAGCAGCCAAGTCGAGGGGCGCCGACCTCCAGAGCGCGAGCAGTACTTC. This chain uses TRBV4-1 with TRBJ2-7; D is perhaps TRBD1 or TRBD2 (5 bases each). This CDR3 has 18 residues. Germline V gene sequence: CDR1 MGHRA, CDR2 YSYEKL. The germline V and J ends were trimmed by 1 base and 6 bases, with 25 bases remaining between them.